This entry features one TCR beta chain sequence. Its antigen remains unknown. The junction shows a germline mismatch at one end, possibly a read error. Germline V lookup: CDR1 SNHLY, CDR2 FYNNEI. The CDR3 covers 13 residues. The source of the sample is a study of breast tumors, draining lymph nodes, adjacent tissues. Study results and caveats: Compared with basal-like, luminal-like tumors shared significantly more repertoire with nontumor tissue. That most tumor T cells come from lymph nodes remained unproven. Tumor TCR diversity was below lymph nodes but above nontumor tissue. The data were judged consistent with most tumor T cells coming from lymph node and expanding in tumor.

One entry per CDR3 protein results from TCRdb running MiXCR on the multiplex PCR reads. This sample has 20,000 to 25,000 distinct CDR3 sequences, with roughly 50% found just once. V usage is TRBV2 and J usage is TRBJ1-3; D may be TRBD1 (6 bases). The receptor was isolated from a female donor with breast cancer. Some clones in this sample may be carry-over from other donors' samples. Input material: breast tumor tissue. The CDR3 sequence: CASKGELGNAIYF. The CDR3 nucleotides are TGTGCCAGCAAGGGGGAACTTGGAAACGCCATATATTTT.